A selection of T cell receptor beta chains follows, all from one sample in a study of cytomegalovirus exposure and HLA in healthy donors. The table came from immunoSEQ multiplex PCR; TCRdb's copy has only in-frame clones and leaves some out. The data contain 150,000 to 200,000 clones, less than 85% of them seen just once; the ten biggest clones take up 16%. The sample comprised PBMCs. The origin of the receptors is a man between 18 and 29 years old in good health and CMV-seropositive. Each CDR3 is given with its conserved first and last residue. D genes are given only for firm matches. Size values are once, few and many counts, or a class for expanded clones, and some rows have none.

cdr3_nt cdr3_aa j_call v_call clone_size d_call
TGTGCCAGCAGCCAAGAGGGTGGCGAACTAGAAGCTTTCTTT CASSQEGGELEAFF TRBJ1-1 TRBV28 - -
TGTGCCAGCAGCTTGGGACTCTACAATGAGCAGTTCTTC CASSLGLYNEQFF TRBJ2-1 TRBV5-8 - -
TGTGCCAGTAGTTCACCCTCCGGGACAGGGACCAATGAGCAGTTCTTC CASSSPSGTGTNEQFF TRBJ2-1 TRBV19 - TRBD1
TGTGCCAGCAGTGACAGAACCTACGAGCAGTACTTC CASSDRTYEQYF TRBJ2-7 TRBV2 - -
TGTGCCAGCAGCTTTGCCGTAATAGGGGGCCCTAGCAATCAGCCCCAGCATTTT CASSFAVIGGPSNQPQHF TRBJ1-5 TRBV5-6 - TRBD1
TGTGCCAGCAGTTTTCCGGGTACTCTTACTACGGAGCAGTACTTC CASSFPGTLTTEQYF TRBJ2-7 TRBV28 - -
TGTGCCAGCAGTGCCCAATCAGGGGCGGAACAGCCCCAGCATTTT CASSAQSGAEQPQHF TRBJ1-5 TRBV27 - -
TGTGCCAGCAGTTCGTACAGGGCCGATCGCACAGATACGCAGTATTTT CASSSYRADRTDTQYF TRBJ2-3 TRBV6-6 - -
TGTGCCAGCAGCTTAGGGTCTAGCGAGATTTCCTACGAGCAGTACTTC CASSLGSSEISYEQYF TRBJ2-7 TRBV7-8 once -
TGTGCCAGCAGATCCGACAGAAGTACGATCTACGAGCAGTACTTC CASRSDRSTIYEQYF TRBJ2-7 TRBV2 few -
TGTGCCAGCAGTTTAGGGCTCCGGGGTGTCGGAAATGAGCAGTTCTTC CASSLGLRGVGNEQFF TRBJ2-1 TRBV28 - -
TGTGCCAGCCTCCCGGACGGAGGCTCGGGGGAGACCCAGTACTTC CASLPDGGSGETQYF TRBJ2-5 TRBV2 - -
TGTGCCAGCGAACAGGGGGCGTATGGCTACACCTTC CASEQGAYGYTF TRBJ1-2 TRBV6-1 - TRBD1
TGTGCCAGCAGCGTTAGTACCCCCTACATACGGGGGGCGTACGGAAACACCATATATTTT CASSVSTPYIRGAYGNTIYF TRBJ1-3 TRBV9 - -
TGTGCCAGCACCTCAGGGGTCGAAAGTGGCTACACCTTC CASTSGVESGYTF TRBJ1-2 TRBV11-1 - -
TGTGCCAGCAGGCCAAGAGTAGGGGGCCTCACAGATACGCAGTATTTT CASRPRVGGLTDTQYF TRBJ2-3 TRBV27 few TRBD1
TGTGCCAGCAGTTTGGGACAGGGGGCCGGGACCGGGGAGCTGTTTTTT CASSLGQGAGTGELFF TRBJ2-2 TRBV28 - TRBD1
TGTGCCAGCAGTCTCGGGGACTATGGCTACACCTTC CASSLGDYGYTF TRBJ1-2 TRBV7-9 - -
TGTGCCAGCAGTGAAAGACTAGCGGTATACAATGAGCAGTTCTTC CASSERLAVYNEQFF TRBJ2-1 TRBV6-1 - TRBD2
TGTGCCTGGGCGACAGGGGGCGCATGGGAGACCCAGTACTTC CAWATGGAWETQYF TRBJ2-5 TRBV30 once TRBD1
TGTGCCAGCAGTCCTCACTCACAGGGGACGGGTGAGCAGTTCTTC CASSPHSQGTGEQFF TRBJ2-1 TRBV6-5 - TRBD1
TGTGCCAGCAGGAGAGCGGGCCCAGGGGATACGCAGTATTTT CASRRAGPGDTQYF TRBJ2-3 TRBV27 - -
TGTGCCAGCAGCTTAGCGCTCGGGGGGAGCTCCTACAATGAGCAGTTCTTC CASSLALGGSSYNEQFF TRBJ2-1 TRBV7-9 - TRBD2
TGCGCCAGCAGCCAAGTCTCCAGCGGGGGGTACAATGAGCAGTTCTTC CASSQVSSGGYNEQFF TRBJ2-1 TRBV4-1 once TRBD2
TGTGCCAGCAGCCCAGGCTCCAACACAGATACGCAGTATTTT CASSPGSNTDTQYF TRBJ2-3 TRBV4-2 - -
TGTGCCAGCAGCTTTTCGGGGGGCGGGGCTGAAGCTTTCTTT CASSFSGGGAEAFF TRBJ1-1 TRBV5-8 - -
TGTGCCAGCAGCTTAGGGGGACAGGTCCAAGAGACCCAGTACTTC CASSLGGQVQETQYF TRBJ2-5 TRBV7-3 - TRBD1
TGTGCCAGTAGCGGGAGGGCAGAGACCCAGTACTTC CASSGRAETQYF TRBJ2-5 TRBV2 once TRBD2
TGTGCCAGCAGCCCACACCCTAGACAGGGGAGCACTGAAGCTTTCTTT CASSPHPRQGSTEAFF TRBJ1-1 TRBV7-3 few TRBD1
TGTGCCAGCAGTGAAGCGGAGCAGCTCAAAAACATTCAGTACTTC CASSEAEQLKNIQYF TRBJ2-4 TRBV2 - -
TGTGCCAGCAGTGCGGGGGACCTCTACGAGCAGTACTTC CASSAGDLYEQYF TRBJ2-7 TRBV2 - -
TGTGCCAGCAACTCCCTTACCGAGTATCAGCCCCAGCATTTT CASNSLTEYQPQHF TRBJ1-5 TRBV2 - -
TGTGCCAGCAGTTTGGGAGACCCCTTGAGCTCCTACAATGAGCAGTTCTTC CASSLGDPLSSYNEQFF TRBJ2-1 TRBV7-2 - -
TGCAGCGTCCAACCACCGGGACTAGCGGGAGAAGAGCAGTTCTTC CSVQPPGLAGEEQFF TRBJ2-1 TRBV29-1 - TRBD2
TGTGCCAGCAGGACACAGGGGGGCGCCCAGCCCCAGCATTTT CASRTQGGAQPQHF TRBJ1-5 TRBV7-2 once TRBD1
TGCAGTGCTACCGGGACTAGTGGGGTCTTC CSATGTSGVF TRBJ2-1 TRBV20-1 - TRBD2
TGTGCCAGCAGTCCATTCCCAGGGAACACTGAAGCTTTCTTT CASSPFPGNTEAFF TRBJ1-1 TRBV11-2 - -
TGTGCCAGCAGTCCTAACCCCGGACAGGGCCTCTACAATGAGCAGTTCTTC CASSPNPGQGLYNEQFF TRBJ2-1 TRBV27 - TRBD1
TGTGCCAGCAGCGAAGACAGGGGGCTACAAGAGACCCAGTACTTC CASSEDRGLQETQYF TRBJ2-5 TRBV9 - TRBD1
TGCGCCAGCAGCCCTGGAATGACATTCACAGATACGCAGTATTTT CASSPGMTFTDTQYF TRBJ2-3 TRBV5-1 once -
TGTGCCAGCAGCTTGGTAGCGGGGGGAACCGGGGAGCTGTTTTTT CASSLVAGGTGELFF TRBJ2-2 TRBV5-6 - TRBD2
TGTGCCAGTAGTACAGATTATAGCAATCAGCCCCAGCATTTT CASSTDYSNQPQHF TRBJ1-5 TRBV19 - -
TGCGCCAGCAGCTTGGGGGGGGGCCGTTATGAGACCCAGTACTTC CASSLGGGRYETQYF TRBJ2-5 TRBV5-1 - -
TGTGCCAGCAGCTTTCGGAGGCTTCTCACAGATACGCAGTATTTT CASSFRRLLTDTQYF TRBJ2-3 TRBV5-6 once -
TGTGCCAGCAGTGAACGGAGTCTGGGACTGAATGAGCAGTTCTTC CASSERSLGLNEQFF TRBJ2-1 TRBV6-1 - -
TGTGCCAGCAGCCAATCTTGGGGGACAGGGGCCTCTGGGGCCAACGTCCTGACTTTC CASSQSWGTGASGANVLTF TRBJ2-6 TRBV4-2 - TRBD1
TGTGCCAGCAGGGCACATGGGAGCACTGAAGCTTTCTTT CASRAHGSTEAFF TRBJ1-1 TRBV27 - -
TGTGCCAGCAGCCCTGGGCGGGGGGCTAACTATGGCTACACCTTC CASSPGRGANYGYTF TRBJ1-2 TRBV5-5 - -
TGTGCCTTTCTAGCGGCCCCGAGGGCCGGGGAGCTGTTTTTT CAFLAAPRAGELFF TRBJ2-2 TRBV30 - TRBD2
TGCGCCAGCGGGAGGGACGGACAGGGTCTAACTGGCTACACCTTC CASGRDGQGLTGYTF TRBJ1-2 TRBV5-1 - TRBD1
TGTGCCAGCAGACCCGAGACTATGACCGGGGAGCTGTTTTTT CASRPETMTGELFF TRBJ2-2 TRBV2 - -
TGTGCCAGCAGCCCTCTTAGCGGGAGGGCCTTCGGCAATGAGCAGTTCTTC CASSPLSGRAFGNEQFF TRBJ2-1 TRBV28 - TRBD2
TGTGCCAGTAGTATATCCCCCGGGACAGGGCCTAATCAGCCCCAGCATTTT CASSISPGTGPNQPQHF TRBJ1-5 TRBV19 - TRBD1
TGTGCCAGCAGTCCCACCCCGAACAGGGGAAGGTCAGGGGAGCAGTACTTC CASSPTPNRGRSGEQYF TRBJ2-7 TRBV27 once TRBD1
TGTGCCTGGAGTCAGGCAGAGAACACTGAAGCTTTCTTT CAWSQAENTEAFF TRBJ1-1 TRBV30 - -
TGTGCCAGCAGTTTCGGGGGGACCTCCTACGAGCAGTACTTC CASSFGGTSYEQYF TRBJ2-7 TRBV28 once TRBD2
TGTGCCAGCTCCGACCGACTAGCGGGAGGGCCAAGCTCCTACAATGAGCAGTTCTTC CASSDRLAGGPSSYNEQFF TRBJ2-1 TRBV18 - TRBD2